The clone carrying this TCR beta chain showed up just a few times. Its specificity is unknown. Blood was drawn once from each donor into heparinised tubes. The draws averaged around 110 mL. Isolation of CD4+ naive, central memory, regulatory and stem cell-like memory cells was achieved by sorting via CD45RO/CCR7/CD25/CD127/CD95/CD27. CDR3 length: 14 residues. V lost 5 bases and J lost 5, with 15 bases in between. Germline values: CDR1 SGHVS, CDR2 FNYEAQ. Since all of the isolated RNA was reverse transcribed, expressed TCRB transcripts were what got sequenced. Repertoires were generated with immunoSEQ multiplex PCR, while TCRdb's copy carries only in-frame clones and drops some. The data hold 160,000 or so clones, with roughly 9% observed a single time. This sample stems from a study of beta chain features in type 1 diabetes. General study points: Within each of all four CD4+ subsets, Type 1 diabetes patients had TCRB CDR3s that were moderately but significantly shorter. The naive, central memory and Treg TCRB repertoires of patients appeared to be more similar to one another than those of healthy donors. Insertions were fewer and deletions more numerous at VDJ junctions in type 1 diabetes patients.

This receptor was obtained from a woman aged 25 to 39 with type 1 diabetes. The chain links TRBV7-6 to TRBJ2-5; a possible D gene is TRBD1 (7 bases). The specimen was central memory CD4+ T cells from blood. CDR3 nucleotides: TGTGCCAGCAGCCCCCTCCCAGGGGGGGAGACCCAGTACTTC. Its protein product is CASSPLPGGETQYF.